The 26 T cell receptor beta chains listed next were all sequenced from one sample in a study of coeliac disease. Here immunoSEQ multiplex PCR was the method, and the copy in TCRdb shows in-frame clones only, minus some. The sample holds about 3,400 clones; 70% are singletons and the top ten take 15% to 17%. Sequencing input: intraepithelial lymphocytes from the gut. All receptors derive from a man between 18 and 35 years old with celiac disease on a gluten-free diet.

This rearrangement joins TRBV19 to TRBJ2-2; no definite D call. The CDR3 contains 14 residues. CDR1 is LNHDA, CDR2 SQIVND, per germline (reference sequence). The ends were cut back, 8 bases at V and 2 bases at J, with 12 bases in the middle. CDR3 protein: CASSPSRNTGELFF. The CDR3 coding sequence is TGTGCCAGTTCCCCGTCGAGAAACACCGGGGAGCTGTTTTTT.

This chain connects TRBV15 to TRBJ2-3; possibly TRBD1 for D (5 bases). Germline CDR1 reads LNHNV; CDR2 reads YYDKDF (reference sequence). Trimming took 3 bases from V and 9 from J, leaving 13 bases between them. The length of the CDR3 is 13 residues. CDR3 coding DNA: TGTGCCACCAGCAGTAGGGGCTTTGGCACGCAGTATTTT. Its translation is CATSSRGFGTQYF.

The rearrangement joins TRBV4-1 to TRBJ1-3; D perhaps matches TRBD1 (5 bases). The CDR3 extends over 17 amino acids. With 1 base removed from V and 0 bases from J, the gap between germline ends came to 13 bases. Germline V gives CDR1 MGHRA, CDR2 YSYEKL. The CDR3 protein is CASSQGGDYTSGNTIYF. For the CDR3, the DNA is TGCGCCAGCAGCCAAGGCGGGGACTATACCTCTGGAAACACCATATATTTT.

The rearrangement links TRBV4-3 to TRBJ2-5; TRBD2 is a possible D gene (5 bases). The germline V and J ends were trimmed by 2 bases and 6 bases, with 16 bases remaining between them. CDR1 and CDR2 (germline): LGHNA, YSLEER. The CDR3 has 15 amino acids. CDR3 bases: TGCGCCAGCAGCCAAAGCGGTAACAGTGGGCAGACCCAGTACTTC. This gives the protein CASSQSGNSGQTQYF.

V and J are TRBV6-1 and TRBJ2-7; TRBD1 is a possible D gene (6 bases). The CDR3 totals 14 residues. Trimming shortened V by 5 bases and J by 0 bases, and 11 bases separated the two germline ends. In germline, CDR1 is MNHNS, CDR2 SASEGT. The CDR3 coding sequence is TGTGCCAGCAGTTATAGACAGGCCTCCTACGAGCAGTACTTC. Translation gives CASSYRQASYEQYF.

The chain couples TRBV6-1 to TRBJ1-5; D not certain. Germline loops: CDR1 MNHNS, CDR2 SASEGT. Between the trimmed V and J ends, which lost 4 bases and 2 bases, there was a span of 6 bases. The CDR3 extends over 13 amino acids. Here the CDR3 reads CASSARGNQPQHF. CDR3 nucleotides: TGTGCCAGCAGTGCGAGGGGCAATCAGCCCCAGCATTTT.

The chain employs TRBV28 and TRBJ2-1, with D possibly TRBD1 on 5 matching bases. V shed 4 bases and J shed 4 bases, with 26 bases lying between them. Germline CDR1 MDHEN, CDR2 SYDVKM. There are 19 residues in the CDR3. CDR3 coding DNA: TGTGCCAGCAGTTCCTCAACAGGTTCTTTGGCCCTTTTTTACAATGAGCAGTTCTTC. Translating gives CASSSSTGSLALFYNEQFF.

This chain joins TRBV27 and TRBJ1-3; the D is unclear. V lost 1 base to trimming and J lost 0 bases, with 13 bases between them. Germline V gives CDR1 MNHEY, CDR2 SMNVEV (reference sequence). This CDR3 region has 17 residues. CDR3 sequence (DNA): TGTGCCAGCAGTTTATTCCGTGGGCCAAGCTCTGGAAACACCATATATTTT. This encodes CASSLFRGPSSGNTIYF.

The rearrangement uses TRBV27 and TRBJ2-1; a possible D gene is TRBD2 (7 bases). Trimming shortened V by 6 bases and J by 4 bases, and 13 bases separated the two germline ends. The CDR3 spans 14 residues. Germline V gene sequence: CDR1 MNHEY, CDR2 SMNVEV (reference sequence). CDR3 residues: CASSLGGGYNEQFF. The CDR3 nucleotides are TGTGCCAGCAGCCTAGGGGGGGGTTACAATGAGCAGTTCTTC.

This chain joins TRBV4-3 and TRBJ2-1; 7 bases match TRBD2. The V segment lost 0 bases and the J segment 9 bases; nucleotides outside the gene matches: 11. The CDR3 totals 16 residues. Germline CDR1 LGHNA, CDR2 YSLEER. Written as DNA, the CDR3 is TGCGCCAGCAGCCAAGATCTGGTTAGCGGGTATACTGAGCAGTTCTTC. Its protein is CASSQDLVSGYTEQFF.

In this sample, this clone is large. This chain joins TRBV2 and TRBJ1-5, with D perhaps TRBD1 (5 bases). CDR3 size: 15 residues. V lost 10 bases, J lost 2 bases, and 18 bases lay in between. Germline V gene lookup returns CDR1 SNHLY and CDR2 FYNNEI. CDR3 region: CATKPGGTGNQPQHF. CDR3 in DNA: TGTGCCACGAAACCGGGGGGGACGGGCAATCAGCCCCAGCATTTT. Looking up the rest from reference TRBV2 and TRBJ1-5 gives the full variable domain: EPEVTQTPSHQVTQMGQEVILRCVPISNHLYFYWYRQILGQKVEFLVSFYNNEISEKSEIFDDQFSVERPDGSNFTLKIRSTKLEDSAMYFCATKPGGTGNQPQHFGDGTRLSIL.

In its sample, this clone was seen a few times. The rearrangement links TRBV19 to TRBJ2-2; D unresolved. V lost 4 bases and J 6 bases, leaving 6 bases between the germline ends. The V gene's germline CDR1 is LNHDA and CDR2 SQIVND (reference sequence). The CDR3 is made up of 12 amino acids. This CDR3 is CASSKEPGELFF. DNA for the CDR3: TGTGCCAGTAGTAAGGAGCCCGGGGAGCTGTTTTTT.

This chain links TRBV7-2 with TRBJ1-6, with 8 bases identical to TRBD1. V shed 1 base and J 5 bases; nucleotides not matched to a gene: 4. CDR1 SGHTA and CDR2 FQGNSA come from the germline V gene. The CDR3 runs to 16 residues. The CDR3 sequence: CASSLGQGANNSPLHF. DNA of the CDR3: TGTGCCAGCAGCTTAGGTCAGGGGGCGAATAATTCACCCCTCCACTTT.

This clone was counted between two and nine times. Here the CDR3 DNA reads TGTGCCTGGAGTGTAGGGGACAGGGACACCGGGGAGCTGTTTTTT. It translates to CAWSVGDRDTGELFF. The genes are TRBV30 and TRBJ2-2; 9 bases line up with TRBD1. The CDR3 loop spans 15 amino acids. Germline CDR1 is GTSNPN and CDR2 is SVGIG (reference sequence). Trimming took 0 bases from V and 3 from J; bases not matched to a gene: 2.

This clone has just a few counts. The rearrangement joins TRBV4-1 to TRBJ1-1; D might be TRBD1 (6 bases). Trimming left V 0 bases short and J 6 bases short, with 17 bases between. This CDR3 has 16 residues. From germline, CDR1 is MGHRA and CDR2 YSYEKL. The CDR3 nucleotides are TGCGCCAGCAGCCAAGAGCCGGCAGGGGTTTTTTCTGAAGCTTTCTTT. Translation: CASSQEPAGVFSEAFF.

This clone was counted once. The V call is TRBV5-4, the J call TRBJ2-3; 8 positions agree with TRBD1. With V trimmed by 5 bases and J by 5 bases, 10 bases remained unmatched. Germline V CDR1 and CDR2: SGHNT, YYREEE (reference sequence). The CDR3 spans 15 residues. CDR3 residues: CASRHTSDRGDTQYF. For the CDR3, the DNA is TGTGCCAGCAGACATACATCAGACAGGGGAGATACGCAGTATTTT.

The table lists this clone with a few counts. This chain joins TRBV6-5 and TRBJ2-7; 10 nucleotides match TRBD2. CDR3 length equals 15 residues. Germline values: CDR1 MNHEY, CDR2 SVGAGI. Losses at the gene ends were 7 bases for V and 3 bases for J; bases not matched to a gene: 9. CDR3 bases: TGTGCCAGCATGAGGAGCGGGGGGGCCTTCTACGAGCAGTACTTC. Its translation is CASMRSGGAFYEQYF.

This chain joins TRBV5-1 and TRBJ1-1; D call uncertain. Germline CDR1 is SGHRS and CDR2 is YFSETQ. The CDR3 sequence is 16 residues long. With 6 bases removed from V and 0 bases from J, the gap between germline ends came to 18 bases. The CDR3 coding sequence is TGCGCCAGCAACCCTGGTACACACAGCATGAACACTGAAGCTTTCTTT. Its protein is CASNPGTHSMNTEAFF.

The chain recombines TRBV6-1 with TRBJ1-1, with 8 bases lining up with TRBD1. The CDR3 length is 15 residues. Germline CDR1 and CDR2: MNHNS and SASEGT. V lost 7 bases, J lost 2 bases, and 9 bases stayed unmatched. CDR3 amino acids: CASKGQGATNTEAFF. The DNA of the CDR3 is TGTGCCAGCAAGGGGCAGGGGGCGACCAACACTGAAGCTTTCTTT.

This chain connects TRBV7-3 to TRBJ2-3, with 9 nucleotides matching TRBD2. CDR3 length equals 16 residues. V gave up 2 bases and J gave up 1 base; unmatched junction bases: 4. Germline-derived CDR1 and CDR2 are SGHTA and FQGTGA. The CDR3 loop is CASSLAGGPGTDTQYF. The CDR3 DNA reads TGTGCCAGCAGCTTAGCGGGGGGGCCTGGCACAGATACGCAGTATTTT.

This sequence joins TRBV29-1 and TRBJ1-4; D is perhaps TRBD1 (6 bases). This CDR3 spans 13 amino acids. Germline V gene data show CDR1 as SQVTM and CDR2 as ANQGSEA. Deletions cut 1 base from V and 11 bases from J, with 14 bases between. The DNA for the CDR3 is TGCAGCGTTGAAGGGCCAGGGGCTGATAAACTGTTTTTT. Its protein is CSVEGPGADKLFF.

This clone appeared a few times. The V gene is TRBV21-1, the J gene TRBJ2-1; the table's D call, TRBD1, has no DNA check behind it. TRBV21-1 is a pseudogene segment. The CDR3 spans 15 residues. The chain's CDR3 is CASGPSGQGAIEQFF. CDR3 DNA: TGTGCCAGCGGACCCTCAGGACAGGGGGCTATTGAGCAGTTCTTC.

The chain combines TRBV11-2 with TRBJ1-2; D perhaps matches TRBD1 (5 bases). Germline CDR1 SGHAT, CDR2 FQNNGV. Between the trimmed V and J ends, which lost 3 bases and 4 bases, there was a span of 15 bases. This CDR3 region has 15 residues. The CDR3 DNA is TGTGCCAGCAGCTTCGGTAGGAGGGGTAGCTATGGCTACACCTTC. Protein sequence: CASSFGRRGSYGYTF.

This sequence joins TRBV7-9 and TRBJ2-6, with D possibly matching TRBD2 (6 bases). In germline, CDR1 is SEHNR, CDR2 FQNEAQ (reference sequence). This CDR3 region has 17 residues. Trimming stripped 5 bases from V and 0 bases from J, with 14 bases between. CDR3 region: CASSARDLTSGANVLTF. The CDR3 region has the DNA TGTGCCAGCAGCGCCCGGGACTTAACCTCTGGGGCCAACGTCCTGACTTTC.

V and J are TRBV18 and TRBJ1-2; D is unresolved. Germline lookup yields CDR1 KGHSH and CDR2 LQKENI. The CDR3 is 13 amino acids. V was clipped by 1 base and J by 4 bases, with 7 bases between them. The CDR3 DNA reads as TGTGCCAGCTCACCACTTATGCGCTATGGCTACACCTTC. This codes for CASSPLMRYGYTF.

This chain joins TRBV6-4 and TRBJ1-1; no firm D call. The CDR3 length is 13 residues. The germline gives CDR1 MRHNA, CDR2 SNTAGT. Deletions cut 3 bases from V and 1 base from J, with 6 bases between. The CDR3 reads CASSERENTEAFF. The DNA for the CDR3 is TGTGCCAGCAGTGAACGAGAGAACACTGAAGCTTTCTTT.